This T cell receptor (beta chain) derives from a study of blood T cell repertoires in COVID-19. Study-wide context: The United States, Italy and Spain supplied acute and convalescent COVID-19 samples. T cells, B-cell-depleted T cells, or PBMCs provided the cDNA or gDNA that served as material.

Sequenced by immunoSEQ multiplex PCR; TCRdb stores in-frame clones only, minus some. The table shows some 42,000 clones, with roughly 80% occurring only once. There are 15 residues in the CDR3. V lost 7 bases, J lost 0 bases, and 15 bases lay in between. Germline-derived CDR1 and CDR2 are LNHDA and SQIVND (reference sequence). Sequencing was performed on peripheral blood. The TCR originated in a man between 50 and 59 years old with active COVID-19. This chain uses TRBV19 with TRBJ1-1; D possibly corresponds to TRBD1 (5 bases). The CDR3 here is CASTPDKVLNTEAFF. CDR3 DNA sequence: TGTGCCAGTACGCCGGACAAAGTACTGAACACTGAAGCTTTCTTT.